This T cell receptor beta chain was sequenced during a study of OX40 agonist ivuxolimab in advanced cancers. Some background on the complete study: Ivuxolimab was an agonistic, fully human IgG2 monoclonal antibody directed against OX40 (CD134), a costimulatory receptor. Intravenous ivuxolimab was administered to patients every 2 weeks at six dose levels: 0.01, 0.1, 0.3, 1.5, 3 and 10 mg/kg. Of the 52 patients in dose escalation, about 20 had hepatocellular carcinoma, about 15 had melanoma, 9 had renal cell carcinoma and 9 had head and neck cancer. In the dose-escalation cohort, 65% to 85% of patients were male, and the mean age was 60 years with a range of roughly 20 to 85. Patients were allowed to have had prior anti-PD-1, anti-PD-L1 or anti-CTLA-4 therapy, and roughly two fifths of the dose-escalation patients had been treated with checkpoint inhibitors. Partial responses were achieved by three dose-escalation patients, of whom one had hepatocellular carcinoma and two had cutaneous melanoma. The point of sequencing TCRbeta in the periphery was to test whether ivuxolimab changed TCR sequence diversity and drove clonal T-cell expansion. The monotherapy dose-escalation portion (N of about 47 patients) of the phase I ivuxolimab trial is reported in the paper. Paper-wide results and their limitations: Partial responders in the 0.1-3.0 mg/kg groups had among the lowest normalized peripheral clonal expansion, especially among CD8+ T cells. At doses from 0.1 to 3.0 mg/kg, clonal expansion was seen in both CD4+ and CD8+ blood T cells between baseline and week 6. Antigen specificity was not determined for the clonally expanded peripheral T cells. Low levels of normalized T-cell clonal expansion were also seen in some nonresponding patients. After ivuxolimab, expanded clones were on average more numerous among CD8+ T cells than among CD4+ T cells.

For sequencing of the TCRbeta CDR3 region, genomic DNA was extracted from the sorted cells. The immunoSEQ Assay was used to sequence the TCRbeta CDR3 regions. The source is immuneACCESS, and TCRdb retained only in-frame sequences with V and J called. Part of the clones is not carried over; for the studies checked, unresolved V genes explain less than half of this, and the remainder is unexplained. This sample lists approximately 69,000 clones; just under 95% were detected once. Clones ranked in the top ten supply 15% to 19% of the sample. CDR1 and CDR2, per the germline V gene, are SQVTM and ANQGSEA. The CDR3 covers 14 residues, taking in both the cysteine and the phenylalanine. The entry retains the CDR3 DNA only, 42 bases that are in frame from base 1. The germline V and J ends show losses of 2 bases and 8 bases respectively, and no gene match explains 11 bases of the junction. Patients with a history of autoimmune disease or receiving systemic immunosuppression were excluded from the trial. Peripheral blood for TCR sequencing was collected from all dose cohorts at baseline, on cycle 4 day 1, and on cycle 7 day 1. The samples were taken from a phase I, first-in-human, multicenter, open-label dose-escalation trial of ivuxolimab. The trial enrolled adults with locally advanced or metastatic head and neck squamous cell, hepatocellular, melanoma or renal cell carcinoma. Before TCR sequencing, CD4+ T cells and CD8+ T cells were sorted from peripheral blood as separate populations.

The sample holds one count of this clone. There is no known antigen for this receptor. No per-base quality is available; no much larger clone lies one base away. The starting material was CD4+ or CD8+ T cells sorted from blood, obtained in a trial of the OX40 agonist ivuxolimab. This chain joins TRBV29-1 to TRBJ1-1, with 7 central nucleotides matching TRBD1. The clonotype originates from an adult with an advanced solid tumor such as melanoma, head and neck, liver or kidney cancer. The CDR3 in this case is CSVEIPADRHEAFF. The DNA reads TGCAGCGTTGAAATACCAGCGGACAGGCACGAAGCTTTCTTT.